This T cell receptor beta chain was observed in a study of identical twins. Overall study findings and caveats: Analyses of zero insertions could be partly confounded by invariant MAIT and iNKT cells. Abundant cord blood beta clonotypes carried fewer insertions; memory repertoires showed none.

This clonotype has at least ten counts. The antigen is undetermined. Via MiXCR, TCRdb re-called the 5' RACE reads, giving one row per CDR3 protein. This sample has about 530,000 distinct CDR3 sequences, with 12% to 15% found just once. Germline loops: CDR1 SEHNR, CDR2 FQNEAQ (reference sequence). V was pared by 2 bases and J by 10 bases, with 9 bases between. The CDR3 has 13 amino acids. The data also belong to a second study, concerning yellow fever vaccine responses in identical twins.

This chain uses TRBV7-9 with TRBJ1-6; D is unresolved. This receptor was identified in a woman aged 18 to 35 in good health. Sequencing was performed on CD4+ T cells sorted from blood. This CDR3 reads CASSLLDGSPLHF. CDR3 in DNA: TGTGCCAGCAGCTTATTGGACGGATCACCCCTCCACTTT. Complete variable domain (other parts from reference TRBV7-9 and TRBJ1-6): DTGVSQNPRHKITKRGQNVTFRCDPISEHNRLYWYRQTLGQGPEFLTYFQNEAQLEKSRLLSDRFSAERPKGSFSTLEIQRTEQGDSAMYLCASSLLDGSPLHFGNGTRLTVT.